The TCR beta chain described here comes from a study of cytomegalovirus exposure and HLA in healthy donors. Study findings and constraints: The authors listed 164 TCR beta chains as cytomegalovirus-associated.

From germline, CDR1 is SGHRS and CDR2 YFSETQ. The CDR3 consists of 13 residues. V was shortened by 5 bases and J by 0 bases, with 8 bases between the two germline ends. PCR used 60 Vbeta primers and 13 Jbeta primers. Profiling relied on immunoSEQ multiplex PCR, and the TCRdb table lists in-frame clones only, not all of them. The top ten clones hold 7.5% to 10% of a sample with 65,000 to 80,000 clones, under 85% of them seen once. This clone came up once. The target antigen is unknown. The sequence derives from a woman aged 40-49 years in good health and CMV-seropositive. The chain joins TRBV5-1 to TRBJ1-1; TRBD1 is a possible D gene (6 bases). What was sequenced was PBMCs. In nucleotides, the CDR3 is TGCGCCAGCAGGGGACAAATGAACACTGAAGCTTTCTTT. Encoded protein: CASRGQMNTEAFF.